One and the same sample provided the 29 T cell receptor beta chains below, sequenced in a study of cytomegalovirus exposure and HLA in healthy donors. The primer mix had 60 Vbeta and 13 Jbeta primers. Generated by immunoSEQ multiplex PCR, the TCRdb table keeps only in-frame clones and is missing some. Here the sample table reports around 97,000 clones. Material for sequencing was PBMCs. These receptors originate from a man in his forties or fifties in good health and CMV-seronegative.

The chain carries TRBV28 and TRBJ2-1, with 7 bases fitting TRBD1. Germline loops: CDR1 MDHEN, CDR2 SYDVKM. The length of the CDR3 is 14 residues. After removal of 6 bases from V and 2 bases from J, the junction contained 4 bases not matched to a gene. The CDR3 protein is CASRPGQAYNEQFF. CDR3 in DNA: TGTGCCAGCAGACCCGGACAGGCCTACAATGAGCAGTTCTTC.

DNA for the CDR3: TGCGCCAGCAGCCAATCTTCTAGCGGGGGGCCGAGCTCCTACGAGCAGTACTTC. This encodes CASSQSSSGGPSSYEQYF. The chain has TRBV4-1 and TRBJ2-7; 11 nucleotides align to TRBD2. CDR3 length: 18 amino acids. Germline CDR1 MGHRA, CDR2 YSYEKL. V lost 2 bases, J lost 0 bases, and 9 bases stayed unmatched.

The genes are TRBV18 and TRBJ2-3; a possible D gene is TRBD2 (5 bases). V was clipped by 0 bases and J by 9 bases, with 10 bases between them. The CDR3 sequence is 13 residues long. CDR1 is KGHSH, CDR2 LQKENI, per germline. CDR3 sequence (DNA): TGTGCCAGCTCACCACCTACGAGGGAAACGCAGTATTTT. Its translation: CASSPPTRETQYF.

The rearrangement uses TRBV7-9 and TRBJ2-1, with D uncertain. Germline loops: CDR1 SEHNR, CDR2 FQNEAQ (reference sequence). The CDR3 spans 14 residues. V shed 2 bases and J shed 8 bases, with 13 bases lying between them. CDR3 nucleotides: TGTGCCAGCAGCTTAACTGGGCCAGGTGATGAGCAGTTCTTC. It codes for CASSLTGPGDEQFF.

This sequence joins TRBV4-3 and TRBJ1-2, with TRBD1 matching over 12 bases. CDR3 length: 16 residues. Trimming at V came to 3 bases and at J to 8 bases, leaving 10 bases not matched to a gene. Germline V gives CDR1 LGHNA, CDR2 YSLEER. The CDR3: CASSQFSGQGAGGYTF. The CDR3 region has the DNA TGCGCCAGCAGCCAGTTCTCGGGACAGGGGGCTGGAGGCTACACCTTC.

The CDR3 nucleotides are TGTGCCAGCACCGAGGGGGACAGGTACCTTTATGGCTACACCTTC. As protein: CASTEGDRYLYGYTF. This rearrangement joins TRBV7-2 to TRBJ1-2; 8 bases match TRBD1. This CDR3 is 15 amino acids long. Trimming at V came to 7 bases and at J to 5 bases, leaving 12 bases not matched to a gene. Germline values: CDR1 SGHTA, CDR2 FQGNSA.

The CDR3 sequence is CAISEAGEGGEAFF. CDR3 DNA: TGTGCCATCAGTGAGGCGGGAGAGGGCGGGGAGGCTTTCTTT. The gene calls are TRBV10-3 and TRBJ1-1; D ambiguous. The CDR3 spans 14 residues. Germline V CDR1 and CDR2: ENHRY, SYGVKD. Between the trimmed V and J ends, which lost 2 bases and 11 bases, there was a span of 18 bases.

This rearrangement joins TRBV6-6 to TRBJ1-1; TRBD1 matches 8 bases. This CDR3 is built from 15 residues. Germline V gene lookup returns CDR1 MNHNY and CDR2 SVGAGI (reference sequence). The J segment lost 5 bases and the V segment lost 4 bases, leaving 9 bases of the junction unmatched. The CDR3 nucleotides are TGTGCCAGCAGTTTAAGTGGGCAGGGGGCAACTGAAGCTTTCTTT. Encoded protein: CASSLSGQGATEAFF.

This sequence joins TRBV27 and TRBJ2-3, with D maybe TRBD1 (5 bases). V lost 0 bases to trimming and J lost 1 base, with 11 bases between them. Per the germline V gene, CDR1 is MNHEY and CDR2 is SMNVEV (reference sequence). The CDR3 covers 16 residues. The CDR3 loop reads CASSLSGQGRTDTQYF. CDR3 nucleotide sequence: TGTGCCAGCAGTTTATCGGGGCAGGGCCGCACAGATACGCAGTATTTT.

This chain joins TRBV11-2 and TRBJ1-2; TRBD1 matches 7 bases. J lost 2 bases, V lost 3 bases, and 3 bases had no gene match. This CDR3 comprises 14 residues. Germline V gene sequence: CDR1 SGHAT, CDR2 FQNNGV. Written as DNA, the CDR3 is TGTGCCAGCAGCTTCCGGGACAGAAACTATGGCTACACCTTC. Amino acids: CASSFRDRNYGYTF.

The chain has TRBV4-3 and TRBJ2-5, with a weak D call TRBD2 (6 bases). Judging by the DNA end, TRBJ2-7 fits better; the J call may be wrong. The CDR3 consists of 13 residues. Looked up from germline, CDR1 is LGHNA and CDR2 is YSLEER. CDR3 DNA sequence: TGCGCCAGCAGCCAGCGGGGAGACTACGAGCAGTACTTC. This sequence encodes CASSQRGDYEQYF.

The rearrangement uses TRBV28 and TRBJ2-1; 13 bases agree with TRBD2. This CDR3 has 19 amino acids. From germline, CDR1 is MDHEN and CDR2 SYDVKM. After removal of 5 bases from V and 0 bases from J, the junction contained 10 bases not matched to a gene. The CDR3 nucleotides read TGTGCCAGCAGTCCCCCGGGACTAGCGGGGATTAGCTCCTACAATGAGCAGTTCTTC. It translates to CASSPPGLAGISSYNEQFF.

The chain joins TRBV10-3 to TRBJ1-2; 7 bases are shared with TRBD1. V lost 9 bases to trimming and J lost 1 base; unmatched junction nucleotides: 5. The CDR3 extends over 13 amino acids. CDR1 is ENHRY and CDR2 is SYGVKD in the germline V gene. The CDR3 here is CAIEGQRNYGYTF. CDR3 bases: TGTGCCATTGAGGGACAGCGTAACTATGGCTACACCTTC.

The V call is TRBV9, the J call TRBJ2-6; D remains ambiguous. Germline CDR1 reads SGDLS; CDR2 reads YYNGEE. Trimming cost V 4 bases and J 0 bases, with 17 bases left between them. The CDR3 has 18 amino acids. CDR3 DNA sequence: TGTGCCAGCAGCATATCCTCCCTGGCCCCCTCTGGGGCCAACGTCCTGACTTTC. Its translation is CASSISSLAPSGANVLTF.

This chain uses TRBV11-2 with TRBJ1-1; tentative D call: TRBD1 (5 bases). V was pared by 0 bases and J by 1 base, with 15 bases between. The CDR3 loop spans 17 amino acids. CDR1 and CDR2 from the germline V gene are SGHAT and FQNNGV. The CDR3: CASSLDGRQTRNTEAFF. DNA for the CDR3: TGTGCCAGCAGCTTAGATGGGCGACAGACTAGGAACACTGAAGCTTTCTTT.

The chain joins TRBV19 to TRBJ2-6, with D hard to call. Looked up from germline, CDR1 is LNHDA and CDR2 is SQIVND (reference sequence). Trimming removed 3 bases at V and 0 bases at J, with 6 bases between. CDR3 length: 15 amino acids. The CDR3 is CASSISGSGANVLTF. The CDR3 region has the DNA TGTGCCAGTAGTATTTCGGGCTCTGGGGCCAACGTCCTGACTTTC.

A remark on this clone: The junction departs from the called germline gene at one end, perhaps through a read error. The rearrangement uses TRBV27 and TRBJ2-7; D perhaps matches TRBD1 (6 bases). The CDR3 extends over 13 amino acids. Germline CDR1 is MNHEY and CDR2 is SMNVEV (reference sequence). Here the CDR3 DNA reads TGTACCAGCAGTTTACTAGGGGGCTACGAGCAGTACTTC. Translated, it gives CTSSLLGGYEQYF.

The rearrangement uses TRBV5-4 and TRBJ2-5; tentatively, D is TRBD1 (6 bases). CDR1 is SGHNT and CDR2 is YYREEE in the germline V gene (reference sequence). Trimming took 2 bases from V and 2 from J, leaving 10 bases between them. The CDR3 runs 14 residues. CDR3 residues: CASSLPQGQETQYF. The CDR3 DNA follows: TGTGCCAGCAGCTTACCACAGGGACAAGAGACCCAGTACTTC. Complete variable domain (other parts from reference TRBV5-4 and TRBJ2-5): ETGVTQSPTHLIKTRGQQVTLRCSSQSGHNTVSWYQQALGQGPQFIFQYYREEENGRGNFPPRFSGLQFPNYSSELNVNALELDDSALYLCASSLPQGQETQYFGPGTRLLVL.

V gene TRBV5-1 combines with J gene TRBJ2-5; 8 nucleotides align to TRBD2. J lost 3 bases, V lost 4 bases, and 2 bases had no gene match. CDR1 and CDR2 from the germline V gene are SGHRS and YFSETQ. The CDR3 sequence is 13 residues long. The CDR3 sequence: CASSPGLEETQYF. In nucleotides, the CDR3 is TGCGCCAGCAGCCCGGGACTAGAAGAGACCCAGTACTTC.

The chain has TRBV11-2 and TRBJ2-2, with TRBD2 identical over 11 bases. Germline V gene data show CDR1 as SGHAT and CDR2 as FQNNGV. This CDR3 comprises 15 residues. Germline trimming cut 5 bases from V and 10 bases from J; bases unmatched to any gene: 9. CDR3 in DNA: TGTGCCAGCAGCCGTAGCGGGGGGGCCATAGAGGAGCTGTTTTTT. Translated, it gives CASSRSGGAIEELFF.

The J gene is TRBJ1-1, the V gene TRBV5-1; D uncertain. V was trimmed by 1 base and J by 0 bases, leaving 7 bases between them. Looked up from germline, CDR1 is SGHRS and CDR2 is YFSETQ. This CDR3 region has 14 residues. This chain's CDR3 is CASSLSDLNTEAFF. CDR3 nucleotides: TGCGCCAGCAGCTTGAGCGACCTGAACACTGAAGCTTTCTTT.

The rearrangement uses TRBV5-6 and TRBJ2-1, with 13 bases identical to TRBD2. The V and J ends lost 4 bases and 5 bases, in that order; junction bases with no gene match: 6. CDR1 and CDR2 from the germline V gene are SGHDT and YYEEEE. The CDR3 spans 16 residues. CDR3 protein: CASSRAGLAGNNEQFF. The CDR3 DNA reads as TGTGCCAGCAGCAGAGCGGGACTAGCGGGAAACAATGAGCAGTTCTTC.

The rearrangement joins TRBV4-3 to TRBJ2-7; 9 positions agree with TRBD2. The CDR3 totals 13 residues. Trimming at V came to 0 bases and at J to 12 bases, leaving 6 bases not matched to a gene. Per germline, CDR1 LGHNA and CDR2 YSLEER. This CDR3 is CASSQEESGRLYF. Here the CDR3 DNA reads TGCGCCAGCAGCCAAGAGGAAAGCGGGAGGCTGTACTTC.

V is TRBV5-4 and J is TRBJ1-3; 7 bases align to TRBD1. With 0 bases clipped from V and 0 bases from J, the junction kept 6 bases outside the gene matches. The CDR3 has 17 amino acids. The germline V gene has CDR1 SGHNT and CDR2 YYREEE (reference sequence). The CDR3 here is CASSLGTTGVSGNTIYF. Written as DNA, the CDR3 is TGTGCCAGCAGCTTGGGTACCACAGGGGTCTCTGGAAACACCATATATTTT.

This chain joins TRBV9 and TRBJ2-1; 15 bases are a match to TRBD2. Germline V lookup: CDR1 SGDLS, CDR2 YYNGEE. The V gene end was trimmed by 5 bases and the J gene end by 5 bases; junction bases not matched to a gene: 11. This CDR3 spans 18 amino acids. The CDR3 nucleotides read TGTGCCAGCAGTATGGGACTAGCGGGAGGCTACGGGGACAATGAGCAGTTCTTC. It translates to CASSMGLAGGYGDNEQFF.

The chain carries TRBV7-6 and TRBJ2-3; the D gene is possibly TRBD2 (6 bases). From germline, CDR1 is SGHVS and CDR2 FNYEAQ. There are 14 residues in the CDR3. Trimming removed 1 base at V and 6 bases at J, with 11 bases between. CDR3 DNA: TGTGCCAGCAGCTTAGATGCTAGCGTTGATACGCAGTATTTT. As protein: CASSLDASVDTQYF.

The V gene is TRBV30, the J gene TRBJ2-7; maybe TRBD1 (6 bases). The CDR3 is 13 residues long. V lost 6 bases and J 5 bases, leaving 17 bases between the germline ends. The germline V gene has CDR1 GTSNPN and CDR2 SVGIG (reference sequence). This CDR3 reads CACQPAGVNEQYF. CDR3 nucleotides: TGTGCCTGTCAACCGGCAGGGGTCAACGAGCAGTACTTC.

V gene TRBV7-2 combines with J gene TRBJ2-2; 9 bases line up with TRBD1. Germline-derived CDR1 and CDR2 are SGHTA and FQGNSA. V lost 4 bases to trimming and J lost 3 bases; unmatched junction nucleotides: 9. The CDR3 has 17 amino acids. CDR3 loop: CASSWTGVKGYTGELFF. The CDR3 nucleotides are TGTGCCAGCAGCTGGACAGGGGTGAAAGGGTACACCGGGGAGCTGTTTTTT.

The gene calls are TRBV10-2 and TRBJ2-5; weak D call: TRBD1 (7 bases). In germline, CDR1 is WSHSY, CDR2 SAAADI. This CDR3 is 15 amino acids long. Trimming left V 6 bases short and J 0 bases short, with 14 bases between. DNA for the CDR3: TGCGCCAGCAGGCGGGGACAGCGAGACCAAGAGACCCAGTACTTC. This translates into CASRRGQRDQETQYF.